What follows are 23 T cell receptor beta chains derived from one specimen sequenced in a study of T cell repertoires in cytomegalovirus infection. MiXCR, applied by TCRdb to the reads, yields one record per CDR3 protein. The profile shows hundreds of thousands of distinct CDR3 sequences, roughly 15% of them singletons. The sequenced material came from PBMCs. The receptors come from a human donor in good health (CMV status not recorded). Some clones in this sample may be carry-over from other donors' samples.

The V and J genes are TRBV6-5 and TRBJ1-2, with D possibly matching TRBD1 (5 bases). The CDR3 is made up of 19 amino acids. The germline V gene has CDR1 MNHEY and CDR2 SVGAGI. V lost 2 bases and J lost 0, with 22 bases in between. As DNA, the CDR3 is TGTGCCAGCAGTTACATTATCGGGGGTGGCTCGGTGACTAACTATGGCTACACCTTC. Encoded protein: CASSYIIGGGSVTNYGYTF.

This clonotype was seen repeatedly, ten times or more. V gene TRBV7-2 combines with J gene TRBJ1-4; tentative D call: TRBD1 (5 bases). Germline lookup yields CDR1 SGHTA and CDR2 FQGNSA. Trimming shortened V by 4 bases and J by 3 bases, and 9 bases separated the two germline ends. This CDR3 spans 14 amino acids. For the CDR3, the DNA is TGTGCCAGCAGCTCGTTGGGGGCTAATGAAAAACTGTTTTTT. Translated, it gives CASSSLGANEKLFF.

The rearrangement links TRBV6-6 to TRBJ1-1; no definite D call. The germline V gene has CDR1 MNHNY and CDR2 SVGAGI (reference sequence). This CDR3 spans 13 amino acids. V lost 8 bases, J lost 4 bases, and 14 bases lay in between. The CDR3 DNA reads as TGTGCCAGCTTCCTGTCTGGGAGCACTGAAGCTTTCTTT. Amino acids: CASFLSGSTEAFF.

Ten or more counts support this clonotype. The chain links TRBV7-2 to TRBJ1-3; a weak D match, TRBD1 (5 bases). CDR3 length: 15 residues. Germline-derived CDR1 and CDR2 are SGHTA and FQGNSA. V was shortened by 3 bases and J by 3 bases, with 12 bases between the two germline ends. CDR3: CASSFNVGLGNTIYF. CDR3 coding DNA: TGTGCCAGCAGCTTTAACGTGGGGCTTGGAAACACCATATATTTT.

The CDR3 protein is CASSLTGDGTEAFF. The CDR3 bases are TGTGCCAGCAGTTTGACAGGGGATGGCACTGAAGCTTTCTTT. The chain combines TRBV6-6 with TRBJ1-1; 8 bases align to TRBD1. J lost 4 bases, V lost 4 bases, and 5 bases had no gene match. There are 14 residues in the CDR3. Per the germline V gene, CDR1 is MNHNY and CDR2 is SVGAGI (reference sequence).

The chain recombines TRBV10-3 with TRBJ2-7, with a possible D match to TRBD2 (5 bases). V lost 5 bases to trimming and J lost 4 bases, with 12 bases between them. Germline V gene data show CDR1 as ENHRY and CDR2 as SYGVKD. There are 13 residues in the CDR3. In nucleotides, the CDR3 is TGTGCCATCAGTCGACCACCGGGATACGAGCAGTACTTC. This gives the protein CAISRPPGYEQYF.

This clonotype was picked up many times. Here the CDR3 reads CASRPGQPGETQYF. The CDR3 DNA sequence: TGTGCCAGCAGACCTGGACAGCCTGGAGAGACCCAGTACTTC. The V and J genes are TRBV7-2 and TRBJ2-5, with TRBD1 as a possible D gene (6 bases). The CDR3 consists of 14 residues. Trimming removed 6 bases at V and 4 bases at J, with 15 bases between. The germline CDR1 and CDR2 sequences are SGHTA and FQGNSA.

The chain uses TRBV12-3 or TRBV12-4 and TRBJ2-4; D is unresolved. The ends were cut back, 6 bases at V and 7 bases at J, with 10 bases in the middle. The CDR3 totals 12 residues. CDR3 sequence: CASSEQRNIQYF. The DNA for the CDR3 is TGTGCCAGCAGCGAGCAAAGGAACATTCAGTACTTC.

This clonotype occurred a few times. The V call is TRBV19, the J call TRBJ1-3; D call uncertain. The germline V gene has CDR1 LNHDA and CDR2 SQIVND (reference sequence). The V end lost 6 bases, the J end lost 4 bases, and 7 bases lay between the germline ends. The CDR3 consists of 12 residues. The chain's CDR3 is CASRTDGNTIYF. DNA for the CDR3: TGTGCCAGTAGGACGGACGGAAACACCATATATTTT.

In its sample, this clonotype was seen a few times. The chain uses TRBV7-1 and TRBJ2-2, with TRBD2 identical over 8 bases. TRBV7-1 is an open reading frame, and its role is uncertain. The junction had 12 bases not matched to a gene; V was cut back by 5 bases and J by 4 bases. The CDR3 runs to 17 residues. As DNA, the CDR3 is TGTGCCAGCAGCCCTCCTTTGGGACTAGGGGTCACCGGGGAGCTGTTTTTT. Protein: CASSPPLGLGVTGELFF.

Ten or more counts support this clonotype. The chain has TRBV11-1 and TRBJ2-5; D is undetermined. Trimming left V 2 bases short and J 0 bases short, with 10 bases between. The CDR3 length is 15 residues. Germline lookup yields CDR1 SGHAT and CDR2 FQDESV (reference sequence). The CDR3 coding sequence is TGTGCCAGCAGCTTACGACACCCGTACCAAGAGACCCAGTACTTC. Its translation: CASSLRHPYQETQYF.

V and J are TRBV20-1 and TRBJ1-4, with D perhaps TRBD1 (5 bases). This CDR3 contains 13 residues. Deletions cut 5 bases from V and 7 bases from J, with 14 bases between. Per germline, CDR1 DFQATT and CDR2 SNEGSKA (reference sequence). The chain's CDR3 is CSAPGSGIEKLFF. CDR3 coding DNA: TGCAGTGCTCCAGGGTCGGGGATTGAAAAACTGTTTTTT.

This clonotype was observed a handful of times. This chain links TRBV23-1 with TRBJ1-3, with a tentative D call TRBD1 (5 bases). TRBV23-1 is annotated as an ORF whose role is uncertain. This CDR3 has 18 residues. The germline V and J ends were trimmed by 3 bases and 4 bases, with 22 bases remaining between them. CDR3: CASSHLPGGTNGGNTIYF. CDR3 sequence (DNA): TGCGCCAGCAGTCACTTACCCGGCGGGACTAATGGGGGAAACACCATATATTTT.

The sample holds many counts of this clonotype. This CDR3 reads CASSYWAGRPETQYF. The DNA for the CDR3 is TGTGCCAGCAGTTACTGGGCAGGACGGCCAGAGACCCAGTACTTC. V usage is TRBV6-5 and J usage is TRBJ2-5; D is unresolved. CDR3 length equals 15 residues. Trimming removed 1 base from V and 4 bases from J, with 13 bases in between. Germline lookup yields CDR1 MNHEY and CDR2 SVGAGI.

There are many counts of this clonotype. The chain links TRBV2 to TRBJ1-6, with 9 nucleotides matching TRBD1. V lost 6 bases to trimming and J lost 7 bases; unmatched junction nucleotides: 4. The CDR3 consists of 14 residues. Germline V lookup: CDR1 SNHLY, CDR2 FYNNEI. CDR3 sequence (DNA): TGTGCCAGCAGCGTCGACAGGGGGAATTCACCCCTCCACTTT. Protein: CASSVDRGNSPLHF.

The chain employs TRBV10-3 and TRBJ1-1; tentative D call: TRBD1 (5 bases). Germline CDR1 and CDR2: ENHRY and SYGVKD. The CDR3 has 14 amino acids. Between the trimmed V and J ends, which lost 4 bases and 3 bases, there was a span of 12 bases. CDR3 nucleotide sequence: TGTGCCATCAGTGGGCTCGGGACCCACACTGAAGCTTTCTTT. Protein sequence: CAISGLGTHTEAFF.

Many counts were recorded for this clonotype. The chain is built from TRBV6-6 and TRBJ1-5; D is ambiguous. The CDR3 has 13 amino acids. Germline CDR1 and CDR2: MNHNY and SVGAGI (reference sequence). V dropped 8 bases and J dropped 7 bases, with 15 bases sitting between them. CDR3 in DNA: TGTGCCAGCTCCGAGGGCACAAACCAGCCCCAGCATTTT. It encodes CASSEGTNQPQHF.

Comments on this clonotype: At one boundary the junction diverges from the germline segment, which might be a read error. This chain connects TRBV28 to TRBJ1-5; D is undetermined. This CDR3 is built from 14 residues. Germline values: CDR1 MDHEN, CDR2 SYDVKM. The CDR3 protein is CASSLYNAGQPQHF. CDR3 in DNA: TGTGCCAGCAGCTTATATAATGCGGGTCAGCCCCAGCATTTT.

The chain has TRBV12-3 or TRBV12-4 and TRBJ1-2; D uncertain. V was clipped by 4 bases and J by 4 bases, with 13 bases between them. The CDR3 totals 14 residues. CDR3 nucleotides: TGTGCCAGCAGTTCTCGTTTGGCGGGCTATGGCTACACCTTC. It codes for CASSSRLAGYGYTF.

This chain links TRBV7-9 with TRBJ2-7, with 12 bases fitting TRBD1. The CDR3 is 18 amino acids. From germline, CDR1 is SEHNR and CDR2 FQNEAQ (reference sequence). The trim removed 0 bases at V and 5 bases at J, leaving 11 bases unmatched. CDR3 nucleotides: TGTGCCAGCAGCTTAGCCCAGTTCGGGACAGGGGGCTCGGACGAGCAGTACTTC. It specifies CASSLAQFGTGGSDEQYF.

The chain has TRBV19 and TRBJ2-2; tentative D call: TRBD1 (5 bases). Per the germline V gene, CDR1 is LNHDA and CDR2 is SQIVND (reference sequence). The length of the CDR3 is 13 residues. V was pared by 3 bases and J by 6 bases, with 8 bases between. The CDR3: CASSIRAAGELFF. CDR3 nucleotide sequence: TGTGCCAGTAGTATCAGGGCGGCCGGGGAGCTGTTTTTT.

The chain uses TRBV4-1 and TRBJ1-6; 10 positions match TRBD1. Trimming cost V 1 base and J 7 bases; bases outside gene matches: 7. Germline CDR1 is MGHRA and CDR2 is YSYEKL. The CDR3 consists of 17 residues. The CDR3 region is CASSQVLLGQGNSPLHF. DNA for the CDR3: TGCGCCAGCAGCCAAGTTCTCCTGGGACAGGGGAATTCACCCCTCCACTTT.

There are a few counts of this clonotype. This sequence joins TRBV20-1 and TRBJ2-7; 8 bases agree with TRBD2. There are 13 residues in the CDR3. V lost 5 bases to trimming and J lost 0 bases; unmatched junction nucleotides: 3. Germline CDR1 and CDR2: DFQATT and SNEGSKA (reference sequence). The CDR3 sequence is CSAGTRASYEQYF. The CDR3, as DNA: TGCAGTGCTGGGACTAGGGCCTCCTACGAGCAGTACTTC.